The sample holds many counts of the clone carrying this T cell receptor (beta chain). The antigen remains undetermined. Sorted libraries used approximately 910,000 CD4+ or CD8+ T cells. This sample is drawn from a study of neurological immune-mediated disorders. The study, taken as a whole, reports: Private repertoires in all groups were suggested, as expanded clones shared no CDR3 amino acid sequences across subjects.

The cDNA was generated by 5'RACE with 10-nucleotide random UMIs. A single run covered 15-18 subjects with over 160 million TCR-beta sequences. TCRdb reanalysed the 5' RACE reads using MiXCR and keeps one entry per CDR3 protein. The table has tens of thousands of distinct CDR3 sequences, about 6% seen once. The specimen sequenced was CD4+ T cells from blood. This receptor was obtained from a woman between 40 and 50 years old in good health.

CDR3 sequence reads: CASSPDSFQETQYF. For the CDR3, the DNA is TGTGCCAGCAGTCCGGACAGCTTCCAAGAGACCCAGTACTTC. This chain joins TRBV2 and TRBJ2-5, with D possibly TRBD1 on 6 matching bases. Between the trimmed V and J ends, which lost 5 bases and 1 base, there was a span of 11 bases. The germline V gene encodes CDR1 SNHLY and CDR2 FYNNEI. CDR3 length: 14 amino acids.